Given below is one TCR beta chain in context. Enrolment of Seattle patients took place during active infection, and they were followed longitudinally. The data were taken from a study of blood T cell repertoires in COVID-19. Overall study: Acute and convalescent COVID-19 samples came from the United States, Italy and Spain.

V was clipped by 6 bases and J by 4 bases; unmatched bases: 10. Germline-derived CDR1 and CDR2 are KGHSH and LQKENI. CDR3 length: 15 residues. In the source study's methods: It was from reference gene primer amplification that nucleated cell counts were estimated. Assay used: immunoSEQ multiplex PCR; TCRdb lists only in-frame clones, some missing. The V and J calls and clone size were taken over from that table, and D and trimming were inferred from the DNA. The data hold roughly 500,000 clones, with roughly nine tenths observed a single time. The specimen was peripheral blood. The chain has TRBV18 and TRBJ1-1, with 8 bases that match TRBD1. This receptor was taken from a man younger than 35 with COVID-19, enrolled during active disease. This chain's CDR3 is CASSPQGATSTEAFF. CDR3 bases: TGTGCCAGCTCCCCTCAGGGGGCCACGAGCACTGAAGCTTTCTTT.